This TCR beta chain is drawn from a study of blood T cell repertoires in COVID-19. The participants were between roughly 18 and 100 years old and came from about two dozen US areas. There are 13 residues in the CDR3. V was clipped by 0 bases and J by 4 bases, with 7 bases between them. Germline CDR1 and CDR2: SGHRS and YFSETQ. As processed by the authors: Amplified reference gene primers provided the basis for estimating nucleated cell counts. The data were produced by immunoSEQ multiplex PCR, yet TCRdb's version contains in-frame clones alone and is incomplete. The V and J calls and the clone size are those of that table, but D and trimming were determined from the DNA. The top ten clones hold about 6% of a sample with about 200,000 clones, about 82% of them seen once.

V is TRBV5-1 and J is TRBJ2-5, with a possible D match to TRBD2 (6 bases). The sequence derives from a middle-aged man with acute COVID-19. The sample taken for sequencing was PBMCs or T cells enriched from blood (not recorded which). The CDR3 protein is CASSLGGVETQYF. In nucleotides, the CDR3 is TGCGCCAGCAGCTTGGGCGGGGTAGAGACCCAGTACTTC. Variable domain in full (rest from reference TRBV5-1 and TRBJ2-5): KAGVTQTPRYLIKTRGQQVTLSCSPISGHRSVSWYQQTPGQGLQFLFEYFSETQRNKGNFPGRFSGRQFSNSRSEMNVSTLELGDSALYLCASSLGGVETQYFGPGTRLLVL.